The 15 T cell receptor beta chains below were found in one sample sequenced in a study of blood T cell repertoires in COVID-19. Sequenced by immunoSEQ multiplex PCR; TCRdb stores in-frame clones only, minus some. This sample has over 150,000 clones, with over 75% found just once. Sequences were obtained from peripheral blood. All receptors derive from an elderly man with COVID-19, enrolled during active disease.

This clone was seen a single time. This sequence joins TRBV11-3 and TRBJ1-2; the D is unclear. The CDR3 is made up of 12 amino acids. Trimming removed 5 bases at V and 6 bases at J, with 10 bases between. The germline V gene has CDR1 SGHNT and CDR2 YENEEA. CDR3 sequence (DNA): TGTGCCAGCAGCAACGACTGGAATGGCTACACCTTC. Its translation is CASSNDWNGYTF.

The rearrangement links TRBV5-1 to TRBJ1-3; possibly TRBD1 for D (6 bases). Between the trimmed V and J ends, which lost 4 bases and 0 bases, there was a span of 8 bases. The germline CDR1 and CDR2 sequences are SGHRS and YFSETQ. The CDR3 extends over 14 amino acids. The CDR3 reads CASSTDSSGNTIYF. CDR3 DNA sequence: TGCGCCAGCAGCACGGACAGCTCTGGAAACACCATATATTTT.

This sequence joins TRBV19 and TRBJ1-5, with 11 positions matching TRBD1. CDR1 is LNHDA, CDR2 SQIVND, per germline (reference sequence). The CDR3 has 15 amino acids. The V segment lost 1 base and the J segment 7 bases; nucleotides outside the gene matches: 3. This CDR3 is CASSIAGQGAQPQHF. The DNA for the CDR3 is TGTGCCAGTAGTATAGCCGGACAGGGGGCGCAGCCCCAGCATTTT.

This clone was seen a single time. The chain couples TRBV7-2 to TRBJ1-2; tentative D call: TRBD1 (6 bases). Trimming cost V 6 bases and J 4 bases, with 12 bases left between them. Germline V gene data show CDR1 as SGHTA and CDR2 as FQGNSA. This CDR3 is built from 13 residues. The CDR3: CASSFDRSYGYTF. CDR3 bases: TGTGCCAGCAGTTTCGACAGGTCCTATGGCTACACCTTC. Complete variable domain (other parts from reference TRBV7-2 and TRBJ1-2): GAGVSQSPSNKVTEKGKDVELRCDPISGHTALYWYRQSLGQGLEFLIYFQGNSAPDKSGLPSDRFSAERTGGSVSTLTIQRTQQEDSAVYLCASSFDRSYGYTFGSGTRLTVV.

J is TRBJ2-2 and V is TRBV7-8; 7 nucleotides match TRBD1. V gave up 0 bases and J gave up 5 bases; unmatched junction bases: 3. Germline CDR1 SGHVS, CDR2 FQNEAQ. CDR3 length: 15 amino acids. The CDR3 here is CASSLATQGTGELFF. The CDR3 DNA reads as TGTGCCAGCAGCTTAGCTACACAGGGGACCGGGGAGCTGTTTTTT. Variable domain in full (rest from reference TRBV7-8 and TRBJ2-2): GAGVSQSPRYKVAKRGQDVALRCDPISGHVSLFWYQQALGQGPEFLTYFQNEAQLDKSGLPSDRFFAERPEGSVSTLKIQRTQQEDSAVYLCASSLATQGTGELFFGEGSRLTVL.

There are a few counts of this clone. The J gene is TRBJ1-2, the V gene TRBV10-3; D perhaps matches TRBD1 (5 bases). Germline values: CDR1 ENHRY, CDR2 SYGVKD. This CDR3 region has 13 residues. The V and J ends lost 7 bases and 6 bases respectively, with 15 bases between them. CDR3 protein: CAITPSGDDGYTF. For the CDR3, the DNA is TGTGCCATCACCCCATCGGGGGACGATGGCTACACCTTC.

The V and J genes are TRBV3-1 (or the pseudogene TRBV3-2) and TRBJ1-6; possibly TRBD1 for D (5 bases). Looked up from germline, CDR1 is LGHDT and CDR2 is YNNKEL (reference sequence). The CDR3 consists of 15 residues. The V end lost 1 base, the J end lost 10 bases, and 14 bases lay between the germline ends. As DNA, the CDR3 is TGTGCCAGCAGCCAAGCCGCTGGGGCAGGCTCACCCCTCCACTTT. It is translated as CASSQAAGAGSPLHF.

This chain connects TRBV19 to TRBJ2-6; unclear D gene. CDR1 is LNHDA and CDR2 is SQIVND in the germline V gene (reference sequence). Trimming took off 9 bases at V and 0 bases at J, with 6 bases between the two ends. The length of the CDR3 is 13 residues. CDR3 sequence (DNA): TGTGCCAGCGGTTCCTCTGGGGCCAACGTCCTGACTTTC. Its translation: CASGSSGANVLTF. The whole variable domain, filled in from reference TRBV19 and TRBJ2-6, reads DGGITQSPKYLFRKEGQNVTLSCEQNLNHDAMYWYRQDPGQGLRLIYYSQIVNDFQKGDIAEGYSVSREKKESFPLTVTSAQKNPTAFYLCASGSSGANVLTFGAGSRLTVL.

This rearrangement joins TRBV5-6 to TRBJ2-1; a weak D match, TRBD1 (5 bases). CDR1 is SGHDT and CDR2 is YYEEEE in the germline V gene. This CDR3 is built from 16 residues. Trimming shortened V by 4 bases and J by 5 bases, and 19 bases separated the two germline ends. CDR3 sequence reads: CASSPLGRRGNNEQFF. CDR3 DNA: TGTGCCAGCAGCCCCCTTGGCCGAAGGGGAAACAATGAGCAGTTCTTC.

The chain uses TRBV11-2 and TRBJ1-1, with 7 positions matching TRBD1. V dropped 4 bases and J dropped 1; count of bases not matched to a gene: 0. The CDR3 totals 13 residues. The germline V gene has CDR1 SGHAT and CDR2 FQNNGV. The CDR3: CASSWTGNTEAFF. The DNA of the CDR3 is TGTGCCAGCAGCTGGACAGGGAACACTGAAGCTTTCTTT.

The V and J genes are TRBV7-9 and TRBJ1-1; maybe TRBD1 (5 bases). Germline loops: CDR1 SEHNR, CDR2 FQNEAQ (reference sequence). This CDR3 spans 14 amino acids. V was pared by 0 bases and J by 8 bases, with 13 bases between. As DNA, the CDR3 is TGTGCCAGCAGCTTAGCGGCCGGGGGTGCCGAAGCTTTCTTT. Its translation is CASSLAAGGAEAFF. Filled out from reference TRBV7-9 and TRBJ1-1, the complete variable domain reads DTGVSQNPRHKITKRGQNVTFRCDPISEHNRLYWYRQTLGQGPEFLTYFQNEAQLEKSRLLSDRFSAERPKGSFSTLEIQRTEQGDSAMYLCASSLAAGGAEAFFGQGTRLTVV.

The chain carries TRBV21-1 and TRBJ2-7; TRBD1, the table's D call, lacks a check against the DNA. TRBV21-1 counts as a pseudogene. The CDR3 sequence is 16 residues long. The CDR3 here is CASRPDRGQGPYEQYF. CDR3 nucleotides: TGTGCCAGCAGACCGGATCGGGGACAGGGACCCTACGAGCAGTACTTC.

The chain combines TRBV12-5 with TRBJ1-5; D gene uncertain. Per the germline V gene, CDR1 is LGHNT and CDR2 is FRNRAP. This CDR3 has 17 amino acids. Trimming shortened V by 0 bases and J by 2 bases, and 14 bases separated the two germline ends. As DNA, the CDR3 is TGTGCTAGTGGTTTGGTACAAAAACGGCAGGGCAATCAGCCCCAGCATTTT. This sequence encodes CASGLVQKRQGNQPQHF.

The chain combines TRBV9 with TRBJ1-1, with D unresolved. The CDR3 extends over 13 amino acids. V was pared by 0 bases and J by 5 bases, with 8 bases between. Germline V lookup: CDR1 SGDLS, CDR2 YYNGEE. CDR3 DNA: TGTGCCAGCAGCGTAGCCGAGGCTACTGAAGCTTTCTTT. Translating it yields CASSVAEATEAFF.

This chain uses TRBV2 with TRBJ2-1, with 10 nucleotides matching TRBD1. The CDR3 has 14 amino acids. Germline V gene sequence: CDR1 SNHLY, CDR2 FYNNEI. The J segment lost 5 bases and the V segment lost 7 bases, leaving 5 bases of the junction unmatched. The CDR3 loop reads CASTTGTGDNEQFF. CDR3 nucleotide sequence: TGTGCCAGCACCACCGGGACAGGGGACAATGAGCAGTTCTTC.